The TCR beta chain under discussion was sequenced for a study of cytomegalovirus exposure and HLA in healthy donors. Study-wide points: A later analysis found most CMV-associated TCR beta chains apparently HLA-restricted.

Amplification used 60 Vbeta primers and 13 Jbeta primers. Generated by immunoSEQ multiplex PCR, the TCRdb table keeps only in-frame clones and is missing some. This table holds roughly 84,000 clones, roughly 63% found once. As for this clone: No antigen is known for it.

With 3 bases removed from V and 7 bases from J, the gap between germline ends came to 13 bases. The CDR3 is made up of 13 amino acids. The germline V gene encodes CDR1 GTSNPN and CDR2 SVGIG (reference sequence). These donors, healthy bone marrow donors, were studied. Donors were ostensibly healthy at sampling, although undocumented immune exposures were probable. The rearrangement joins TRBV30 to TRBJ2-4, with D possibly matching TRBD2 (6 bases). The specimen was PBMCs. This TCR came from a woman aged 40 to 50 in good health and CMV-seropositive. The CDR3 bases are TGTGCCTGGAGGCGCCCTGCGGGGAACATTCAGTACTTC. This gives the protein CAWRRPAGNIQYF.